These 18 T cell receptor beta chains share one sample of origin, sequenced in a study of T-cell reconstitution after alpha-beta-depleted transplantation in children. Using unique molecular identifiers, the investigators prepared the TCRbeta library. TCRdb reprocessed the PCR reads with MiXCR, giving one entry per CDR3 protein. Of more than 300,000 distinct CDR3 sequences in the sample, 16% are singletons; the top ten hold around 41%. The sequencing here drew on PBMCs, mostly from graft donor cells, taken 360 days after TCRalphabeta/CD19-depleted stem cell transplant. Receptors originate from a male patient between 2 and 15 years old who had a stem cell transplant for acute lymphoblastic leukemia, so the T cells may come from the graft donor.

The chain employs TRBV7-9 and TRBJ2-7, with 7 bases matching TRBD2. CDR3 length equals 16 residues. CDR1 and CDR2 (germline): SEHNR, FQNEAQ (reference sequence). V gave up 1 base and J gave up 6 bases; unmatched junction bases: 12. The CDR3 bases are TGTGCCAGCAGCTTAGGTGGATTCGGGGGGAGATCCGAGCAGTACTTC. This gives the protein CASSLGGFGGRSEQYF.

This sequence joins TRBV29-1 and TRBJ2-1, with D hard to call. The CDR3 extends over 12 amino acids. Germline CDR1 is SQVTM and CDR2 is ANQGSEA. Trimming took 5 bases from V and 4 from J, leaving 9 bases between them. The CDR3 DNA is TGCAGCGTTAATTTTCAATACAATGAGCAGTTCTTC. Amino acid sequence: CSVNFQYNEQFF.

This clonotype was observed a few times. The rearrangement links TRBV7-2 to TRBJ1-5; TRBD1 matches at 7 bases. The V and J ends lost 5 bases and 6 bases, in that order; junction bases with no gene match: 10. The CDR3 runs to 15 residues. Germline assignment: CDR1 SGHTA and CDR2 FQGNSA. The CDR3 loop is CASSVTGWAGQPQHF. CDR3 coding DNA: TGTGCCAGCAGCGTGACAGGGTGGGCGGGTCAGCCCCAGCATTTT.

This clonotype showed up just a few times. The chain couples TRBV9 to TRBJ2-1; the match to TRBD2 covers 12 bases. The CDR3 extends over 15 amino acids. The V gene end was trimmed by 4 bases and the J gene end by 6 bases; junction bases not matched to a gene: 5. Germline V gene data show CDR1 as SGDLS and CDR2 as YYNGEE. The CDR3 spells CASSHGLAGLNEQFF. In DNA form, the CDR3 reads TGTGCCAGCAGCCACGGACTAGCGGGACTCAATGAGCAGTTCTTC.

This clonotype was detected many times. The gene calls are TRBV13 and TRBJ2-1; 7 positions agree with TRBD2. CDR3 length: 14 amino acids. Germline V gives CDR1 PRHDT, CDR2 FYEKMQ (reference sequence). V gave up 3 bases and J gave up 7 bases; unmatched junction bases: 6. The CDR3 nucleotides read TGTGCCAGCAGCTTTGGACTAGGTTCAAATGAGCAGTTCTTC. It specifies CASSFGLGSNEQFF.

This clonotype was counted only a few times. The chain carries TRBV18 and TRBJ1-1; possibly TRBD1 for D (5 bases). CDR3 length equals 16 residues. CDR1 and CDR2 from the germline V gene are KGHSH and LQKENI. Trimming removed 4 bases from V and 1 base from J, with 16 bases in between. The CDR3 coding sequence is TGTGCCAGCTCACTCCGTCTACAGGAGAGGAACACTGAAGCTTTCTTT. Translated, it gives CASSLRLQERNTEAFF. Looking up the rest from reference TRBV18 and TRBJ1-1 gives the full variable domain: NAGVMQNPRHLVRRRGQEARLRCSPMKGHSHVYWYRQLPEEGLKFMVYLQKENIIDESGMPKERFSAEFPKEGPSILRIQQVVRGDSAAYFCASSLRLQERNTEAFFGQGTRLTVV.

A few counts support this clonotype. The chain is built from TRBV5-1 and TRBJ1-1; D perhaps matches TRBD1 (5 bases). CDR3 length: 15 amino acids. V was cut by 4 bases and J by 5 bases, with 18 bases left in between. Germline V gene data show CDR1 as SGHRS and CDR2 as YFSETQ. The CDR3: CASSLSPTGMTEAFF. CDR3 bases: TGCGCCAGCAGCCTCTCCCCCACAGGTATGACTGAAGCTTTCTTT.

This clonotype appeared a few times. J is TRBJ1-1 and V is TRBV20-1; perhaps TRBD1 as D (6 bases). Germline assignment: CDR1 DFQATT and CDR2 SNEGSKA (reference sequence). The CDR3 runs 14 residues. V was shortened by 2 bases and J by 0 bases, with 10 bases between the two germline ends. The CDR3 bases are TGCAGTGCTAGATGGGACATAATGAACACTGAAGCTTTCTTT. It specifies CSARWDIMNTEAFF.

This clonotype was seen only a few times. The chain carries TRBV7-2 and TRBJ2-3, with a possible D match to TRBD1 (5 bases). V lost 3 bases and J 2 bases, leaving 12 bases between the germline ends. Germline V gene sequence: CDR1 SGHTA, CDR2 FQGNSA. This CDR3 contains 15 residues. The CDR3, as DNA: TGTGCCAGCAGCTTTTGGGGCTCAATCACAGATACGCAGTATTTT. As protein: CASSFWGSITDTQYF.

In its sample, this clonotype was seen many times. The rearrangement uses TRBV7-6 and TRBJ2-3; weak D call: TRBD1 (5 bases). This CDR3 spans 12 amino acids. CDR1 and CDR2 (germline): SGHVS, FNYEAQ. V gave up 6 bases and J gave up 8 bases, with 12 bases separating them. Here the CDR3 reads CASSNARVTQYF. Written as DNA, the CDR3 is TGTGCCAGCAGTAATGCCAGGGTTACGCAGTATTTT.

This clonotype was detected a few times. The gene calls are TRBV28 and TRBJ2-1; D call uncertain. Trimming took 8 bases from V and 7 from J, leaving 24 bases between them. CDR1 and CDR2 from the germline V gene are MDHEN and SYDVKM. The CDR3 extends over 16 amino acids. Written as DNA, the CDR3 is TGTGCCAGCGTGACATCGACGGACCTGCTTTCGAATGAGCAGTTCTTC. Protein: CASVTSTDLLSNEQFF.

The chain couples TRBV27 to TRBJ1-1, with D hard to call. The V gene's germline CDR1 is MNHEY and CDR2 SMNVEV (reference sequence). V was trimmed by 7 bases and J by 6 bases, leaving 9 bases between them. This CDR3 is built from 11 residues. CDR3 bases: TGTGCCAGCACTGGATACGCTGAAGCTTTCTTT. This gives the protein CASTGYAEAFF.

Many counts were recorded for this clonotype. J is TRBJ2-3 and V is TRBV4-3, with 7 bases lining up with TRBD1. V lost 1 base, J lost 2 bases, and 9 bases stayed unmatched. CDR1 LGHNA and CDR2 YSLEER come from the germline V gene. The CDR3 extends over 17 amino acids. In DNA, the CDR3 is TGCGCCAGCAGCCAAGTTGGGGACAGTCCCGTCACAGATACGCAGTATTTT. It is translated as CASSQVGDSPVTDTQYF.

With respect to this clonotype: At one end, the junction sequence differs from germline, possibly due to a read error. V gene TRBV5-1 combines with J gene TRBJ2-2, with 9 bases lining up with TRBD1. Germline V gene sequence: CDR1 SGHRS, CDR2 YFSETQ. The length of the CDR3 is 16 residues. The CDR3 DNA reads TGCGCCAGCAGCTTGGCCGGGACAGGGAACCCCGGGGAGCTGTTTTTT. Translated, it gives CASSLAGTGNPGELFF.

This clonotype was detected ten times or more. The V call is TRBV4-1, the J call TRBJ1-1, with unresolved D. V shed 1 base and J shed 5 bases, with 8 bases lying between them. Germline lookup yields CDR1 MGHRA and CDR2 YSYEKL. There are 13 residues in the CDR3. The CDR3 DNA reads TGCGCCAGCAGCCAAGGGGCGGGGACTGAAGCTTTCTTT. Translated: CASSQGAGTEAFF.

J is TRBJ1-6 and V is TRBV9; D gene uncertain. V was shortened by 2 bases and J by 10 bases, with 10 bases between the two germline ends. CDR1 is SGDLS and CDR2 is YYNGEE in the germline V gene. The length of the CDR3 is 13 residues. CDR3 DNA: TGTGCCAGCAGCGTTGACGAGGGCTCACCCCTCCACTTT. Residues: CASSVDEGSPLHF.

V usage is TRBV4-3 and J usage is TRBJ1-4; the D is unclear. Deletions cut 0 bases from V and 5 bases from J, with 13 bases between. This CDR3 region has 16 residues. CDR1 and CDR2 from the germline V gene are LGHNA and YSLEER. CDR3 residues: CASSQDREAVNEKLFF. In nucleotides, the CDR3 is TGCGCCAGCAGCCAAGACCGGGAAGCAGTCAATGAAAAACTGTTTTTT.

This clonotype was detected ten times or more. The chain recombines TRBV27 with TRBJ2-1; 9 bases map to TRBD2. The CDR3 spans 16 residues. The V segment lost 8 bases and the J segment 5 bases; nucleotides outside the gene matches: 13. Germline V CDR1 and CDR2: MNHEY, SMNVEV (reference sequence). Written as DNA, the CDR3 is TGTGCCAGCGGCCGGGGTAGCGGGAGACACAACAATGAGCAGTTCTTC. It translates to CASGRGSGRHNNEQFF.